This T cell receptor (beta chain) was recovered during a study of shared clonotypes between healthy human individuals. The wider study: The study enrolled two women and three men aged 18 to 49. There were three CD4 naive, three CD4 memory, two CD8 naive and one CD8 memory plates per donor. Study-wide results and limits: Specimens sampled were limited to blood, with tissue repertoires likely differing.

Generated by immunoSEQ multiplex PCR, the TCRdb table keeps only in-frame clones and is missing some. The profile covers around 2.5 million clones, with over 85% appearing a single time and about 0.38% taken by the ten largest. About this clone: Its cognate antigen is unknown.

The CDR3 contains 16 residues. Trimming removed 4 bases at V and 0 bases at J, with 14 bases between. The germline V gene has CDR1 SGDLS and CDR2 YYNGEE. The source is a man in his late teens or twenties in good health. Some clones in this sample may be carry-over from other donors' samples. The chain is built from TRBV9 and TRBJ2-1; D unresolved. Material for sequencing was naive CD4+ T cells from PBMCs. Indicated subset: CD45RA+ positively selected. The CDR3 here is CASSPIGASSYNEQFF. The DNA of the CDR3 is TGTGCCAGCAGCCCTATCGGTGCCAGCTCCTACAATGAGCAGTTCTTC.